The text below deals with one TCR beta chain. Its specificity is unknown. The CDR3 totals 16 residues. Germline V lookup: CDR1 KGHSH, CDR2 LQKENI. V trimming: 2 bases; J trimming: 4 bases; junction bases outside the gene matches: 5. The entry originates in a study of cytomegalovirus exposure and HLA in healthy donors. Each donor was healthy, and each was a bone marrow donor. Findings of the study overall: The presence/absence work took it that sequencing depth was about the same across donors. There was a cluster of highly shared sequence variants that was likely a sequencing artifact.

The PCR employed 60 Vbeta primers together with 13 Jbeta primers. Clones were read by immunoSEQ multiplex PCR, and TCRdb kept only the in-frame ones, dropping some. The profile shows about 190,000 clones, about 76% of them singletons. The clonotype was recovered from a woman in her forties or fifties in good health and CMV-seronegative. The rearrangement uses TRBV18 and TRBJ2-7; 13 bases fit TRBD2. The sequencing input was PBMCs. The CDR3 spells CASSPSGLAGNYEQYF. The CDR3 nucleotides are TGTGCCAGCTCACCATCGGGACTAGCGGGAAATTACGAGCAGTACTTC.